The 8 T cell receptor beta chains below all came from one sample that was sequenced in a study of T cell changes during pregnancy in multiple sclerosis. Some clones are missing from TCRdb's copy, which holds only in-frame ones; the method was immunoSEQ multiplex PCR. The sample records over 60,000 clones, roughly 91% being singletons. The material sequenced was peripheral blood, taken in the third trimester of pregnancy. These receptors were collected from a female donor in good health, enrolled as a control in a pregnancy study.

V usage is TRBV18 and J usage is TRBJ2-1, with D perhaps matching TRBD1 (6 bases). Per the germline V gene, CDR1 is KGHSH and CDR2 is LQKENI. The V and J ends lost 3 bases and 6 bases respectively, with 12 bases between them. This CDR3 comprises 14 residues. The CDR3 protein is CASSPQGQFNEQFF. For the CDR3, the DNA is TGTGCCAGCTCACCCCAAGGACAGTTCAATGAGCAGTTCTTC.

V is TRBV2 and J is TRBJ2-3; TRBD1 matches 8 bases. The J segment lost 4 bases and the V segment lost 4 bases, leaving 10 bases of the junction unmatched. The germline CDR1 and CDR2 sequences are SNHLY and FYNNEI. The length of the CDR3 is 16 residues. The CDR3 here is CASSVYGQGGADTQYF. The CDR3 DNA is TGTGCCAGCAGTGTATACGGACAGGGTGGTGCAGATACGCAGTATTTT.

V gene TRBV18 combines with J gene TRBJ1-2; D gene ambiguous. Trimming cost V 2 bases and J 0 bases, with 10 bases left between them. Germline lookup yields CDR1 KGHSH and CDR2 LQKENI. The CDR3 extends over 15 amino acids. DNA of the CDR3: TGTGCCAGCTCACCATTAAGCGAAGCTAACTATGGCTACACCTTC. Its translation is CASSPLSEANYGYTF.

In its sample, this clone was seen once. This rearrangement joins TRBV16 to TRBJ2-5; the match to TRBD1 covers 8 bases. The length of the CDR3 is 17 residues. Trimming took 0 bases from V and 3 from J; bases not matched to a gene: 9. Germline CDR1 and CDR2: KGHSY and FQNENV. Here the CDR3 reads CASSQSIGQGSKETQYF. CDR3 bases: TGTGCCAGCAGCCAATCGATAGGACAGGGATCGAAAGAGACCCAGTACTTC.

The chain has TRBV2 and TRBJ1-3; D not certain. Trimming removed 3 bases at V and 4 bases at J, with 7 bases between. The germline V gene encodes CDR1 SNHLY and CDR2 FYNNEI. CDR3 size: 13 residues. CDR3 sequence: CASSESGGNTIYF. CDR3 in DNA: TGTGCCAGCAGTGAGTCGGGGGGAAACACCATATATTTT.

The CDR3 DNA is TGTGCCACCAGCAGAGTGGGACAGCTCTACGAGCAGTACTTC. Translating gives CATSRVGQLYEQYF. The chain combines TRBV15 with TRBJ2-7; 7 bases align to TRBD1. Losses at the gene ends were 1 base for V and 3 bases for J; bases not matched to a gene: 3. There are 14 residues in the CDR3. The germline gives CDR1 LNHNV, CDR2 YYDKDF (reference sequence).

This chain links TRBV11-2 with TRBJ2-7, with TRBD1 matching 9 bases. After removal of 2 bases from V and 3 bases from J, the junction contained 5 bases not matched to a gene. CDR1 and CDR2 (germline): SGHAT, FQNNGV. The CDR3 has 15 amino acids. The CDR3 protein is CASSLTGQGLYEQYF. The CDR3 region has the DNA TGTGCCAGCAGCTTAACTGGACAGGGGCTCTACGAGCAGTACTTC.

J is TRBJ1-5 and V is TRBV11-2; D unresolved. Germline CDR1 reads SGHAT; CDR2 reads FQNNGV. This CDR3 spans 14 amino acids. The germline V and J ends were trimmed by 3 bases and 8 bases, with 14 bases remaining between them. The CDR3 DNA is TGTGCCAGCAGCTTCGGTCTTGCGACTGAGCCCCAGCATTTT. Protein product: CASSFGLATEPQHF.